This T cell receptor beta chain was captured in a study of blood T cell repertoires in COVID-19. Whole-study context: Sources were T cells, B-cell-depleted T cells, or PBMCs; the material itself was cDNA or gDNA.

V was cut by 0 bases and J by 2 bases, with 16 bases left in between. Per the germline V gene, CDR1 is LGHNA and CDR2 is YSLEER. The CDR3 sequence is 18 residues long. Authors' methods: Reference gene primers were amplified, and this amplification served to estimate nucleated cell counts. The repertoire was sequenced with immunoSEQ multiplex PCR; TCRdb's copy has only in-frame clones and lacks some. V and J calls and clone size are copied from that table; D and trimming were computed from the DNA. The table records 70,000 to 95,000 clones, more than 70% of them present only once. The chain has TRBV4-3 and TRBJ2-2, with D tentatively TRBD1 (6 bases). The sequence was obtained from a human donor in a cohort sampled during active COVID-19. Specimen: peripheral blood. CDR3 nucleotides: TGCGCCAGCAGCCAAGAAGCAGGTCGGGACACAAACACCGGGGAGCTGTTTTTT. Its protein is CASSQEAGRDTNTGELFF.